There are many counts of the clone carrying this T cell receptor (beta chain). The antigen is not known. These data are taken from a study of T-cell reconstitution after alpha-beta-depleted transplantation in children. Study-wide results and caveats: Alpha-beta T cells present about two months after transplant were reported to originate from several hundred expanded graft clones. Recipient T cells and thymic progenitors that survived gave rise to the high TCRbeta diversity observed at day 60 in some patients. One year post-transplant, T-cell counts and diversity were largely derived from T cells produced anew.

The CDR3 is 13 residues long. The V and J ends lost 0 bases and 10 bases respectively, with 12 bases between them. CDR1 MNHEY and CDR2 SVGAGI come from the germline V gene. Unique molecular identifiers were incorporated when the TCRbeta library was constructed. TCRdb processed the PCR reads anew with MiXCR; each CDR3 protein has one entry. The sample gives roughly 200,000 distinct CDR3 sequences, roughly 8.1% of which show up once; 35% to 45% is in the top ten. The chain is built from TRBV6-5 and TRBJ1-1; no clear D. This specimen was PBMCs, mostly from graft donor cells, taken 360 days after TCRalphabeta/CD19-depleted stem cell transplant. This TCR was recovered from a male patient under 10 years old who had a stem cell transplant for acute myeloid leukemia, so the T cells may come from the graft donor. CDR3 in DNA: TGTGCCAGCAGTTACTCGAATTTCCCGGGAGCTTTCTTT. Encoded protein: CASSYSNFPGAFF.